A single sample is the source of the 27 T cell receptor beta chains below, sequenced in a study of a mutant IDH1 vaccine in newly diagnosed glioma. The method was immunoSEQ multiplex PCR; TCRdb's version includes in-frame clones alone and lacks a portion of them. The sample shows 30,000 to 35,000 clones, 85% to 90% of them seen only once. Their cognate antigens are unknown. As for time point: week 47, end of study. Every single dose of the vaccine, 300 ug of mutant IDH1 20-mer peptide, came with topical imiquimod. Sequenced here: PBMCs, sampled from a glioma patient whose treatment included an IDH1 peptide vaccine. The origin of the receptors is a woman between 25 and 40 years old with glioma.

The chain links TRBV2 to TRBJ2-5; perhaps D is TRBD1 or TRBD2 (5 bases each). CDR1 is SNHLY, CDR2 FYNNEI, per germline. Trimming took off 7 bases at V and 1 base at J, with 10 bases between the two ends. CDR3 length: 13 amino acids. The CDR3 loop reads CASIRDRQETQYF. In DNA form, the CDR3 reads TGTGCCAGCATCAGGGACCGCCAAGAGACCCAGTACTTC.

V usage is TRBV7-8 and J usage is TRBJ2-7, with a possible D match to TRBD1 (6 bases). Germline V gene sequence: CDR1 SGHVS, CDR2 FQNEAQ. V lost 2 bases to trimming and J lost 1 base, with 12 bases between them. This CDR3 contains 15 residues. CDR3 DNA: TGTGCCAGCAGCTTATTTCAGGGGCCTTCCTACGAGCAGTACTTC. Translating it yields CASSLFQGPSYEQYF.

This chain joins TRBV7-9 and TRBJ1-1; perhaps TRBD1 as D (5 bases). Germline-derived CDR1 and CDR2 are SEHNR and FQNEAQ (reference sequence). The V end was cut by 5 bases, the J end by 7 bases, with 14 bases between. This CDR3 contains 13 residues. The CDR3 reads CASSRGAALEAFF. DNA of the CDR3: TGTGCCAGCAGCCGAGGGGCCGCGCTTGAAGCTTTCTTT.

V usage is TRBV5-4 and J usage is TRBJ1-2, with 7 bases aligning to TRBD1. The V gene end was trimmed by 2 bases and the J gene end by 7 bases; junction bases not matched to a gene: 8. The V gene's germline CDR1 is SGHNT and CDR2 YYREEE (reference sequence). The CDR3 covers 14 residues. CDR3 sequence (DNA): TGTGCCAGCAGCTTCGACAGGGCCCCTTCTGGCTACACCTTC. Residues: CASSFDRAPSGYTF.

This clone has just a few counts. The rearrangement links TRBV15 to TRBJ2-7, with 11 bases fitting TRBD2. The length of the CDR3 is 17 residues. Germline CDR1 is LNHNV and CDR2 is YYDKDF (reference sequence). V lost 6 bases, J lost 4 bases, and 14 bases stayed unmatched. CDR3 sequence: CATSKSRTSGGQYEQYF. The CDR3 coding sequence is TGTGCCACCAGTAAATCTAGAACTAGCGGGGGACAATACGAGCAGTACTTC.

The V call is TRBV5-5, the J call TRBJ2-5; either TRBD1 or TRBD2 may fit D (5 bases each). Germline loops: CDR1 SGHKS, CDR2 YYEKEE (reference sequence). V dropped 3 bases and J dropped 4 bases, with 16 bases sitting between them. The CDR3 spans 15 residues. CDR3 sequence reads: CASSWNPGGGETQYF. In nucleotides, the CDR3 is TGTGCCAGCAGCTGGAACCCGGGTGGGGGAGAGACCCAGTACTTC. Filled out from reference TRBV5-5 and TRBJ2-5, the complete variable domain reads DAGVTQSPTHLIKTRGQQVTLRCSPISGHKSVSWYQQVLGQGPQFIFQYYEKEERGRGNFPDRFSARQFPNYSSELNVNALLLGDSALYLCASSWNPGGGETQYFGPGTRLLVL.

The chain recombines TRBV2 with TRBJ1-1; tentatively, D is TRBD1 (5 bases). Germline assignment: CDR1 SNHLY and CDR2 FYNNEI. V shed 8 bases and J shed 1 base, with 17 bases lying between them. The CDR3 is made up of 15 amino acids. The CDR3 DNA follows: TGTGCCAGCGGGGCCTTGACAGTCGCGAACACTGAAGCTTTCTTT. Amino acids: CASGALTVANTEAFF.

The chain recombines TRBV5-1 with TRBJ2-5; TRBD1 aligns across 9 bases. J gave up 1 base and V 5 bases, and 6 bases lay outside the gene matches. This CDR3 contains 15 residues. Germline assignment: CDR1 SGHRS and CDR2 YFSETQ. CDR3: CASRRGDRVQETQYF. The CDR3, as DNA: TGCGCCAGCAGGAGAGGGGACAGGGTCCAAGAGACCCAGTACTTC.

This chain uses TRBV11-2 with TRBJ1-4, with no clear D. The V gene's germline CDR1 is SGHAT and CDR2 FQNNGV. The CDR3 extends over 16 amino acids. V lost 0 bases to trimming and J lost 9 bases, with 17 bases between them. The CDR3 sequence is CASSLEFPLMAQKLFF. The CDR3 coding sequence is TGTGCCAGCAGCTTAGAATTTCCTTTGATGGCGCAAAAACTGTTTTTT.

The rearrangement uses TRBV5-4 and TRBJ2-5; D remains unclear. Trimming stripped 6 bases from V and 2 bases from J, with 14 bases between. CDR1 is SGHNT and CDR2 is YYREEE in the germline V gene (reference sequence). The CDR3 has 14 amino acids. The CDR3 DNA follows: TGTGCCAGCAAGGCTTTACCCACGCAAGAGACCCAGTACTTC. Translating it yields CASKALPTQETQYF.

The J gene is TRBJ2-6, the V gene TRBV4-2; D uncertain. The CDR3 loop spans 17 amino acids. The V gene's germline CDR1 is LGHNA and CDR2 YNFKEQ. V lost 4 bases and J 0 bases, leaving 13 bases between the germline ends. CDR3 region: CASSPVVIYSGANVLTF. CDR3 in DNA: TGTGCCAGCAGCCCTGTCGTGATCTACTCTGGGGCCAACGTCCTGACTTTC.

The V and J genes are TRBV7-9 and TRBJ1-4; D remains unclear. V was pared by 3 bases and J by 0 bases, with 14 bases between. This CDR3 spans 17 amino acids. Looked up from germline, CDR1 is SEHNR and CDR2 is FQNEAQ (reference sequence). CDR3 amino acids: CASSFGPGRSTNEKLFF. The DNA for the CDR3 is TGTGCCAGCAGCTTCGGTCCAGGACGCTCAACTAATGAAAAACTGTTTTTT.

V is TRBV5-1 and J is TRBJ2-1; 10 bases agree with TRBD1. Germline-derived CDR1 and CDR2 are SGHRS and YFSETQ. This CDR3 is built from 16 residues. Germline trimming cut 0 bases from V and 3 bases from J; bases unmatched to any gene: 3. The CDR3: CASSLGDRGIYNEQFF. Written as DNA, the CDR3 is TGCGCCAGCAGCTTGGGGGACAGGGGTATCTACAATGAGCAGTTCTTC. Full variable domain (outside the CDR3, taken from reference TRBV5-1 and TRBJ2-1): KAGVTQTPRYLIKTRGQQVTLSCSPISGHRSVSWYQQTPGQGLQFLFEYFSETQRNKGNFPGRFSGRQFSNSRSEMNVSTLELGDSALYLCASSLGDRGIYNEQFFGPGTRLTVL.

The chain recombines TRBV9 with TRBJ2-6, with D tentatively TRBD1 (6 bases). The germline gives CDR1 SGDLS, CDR2 YYNGEE. CDR3 length equals 17 residues. Deletions cut 3 bases from V and 0 bases from J, with 13 bases between. In DNA, the CDR3 is TGTGCCAGCAGCGCTTCCGGGACAAGCTCTGGGGCCAACGTCCTGACTTTC. Residues: CASSASGTSSGANVLTF.

The rearrangement uses TRBV29-1 and TRBJ2-5, with D possibly TRBD2 on 6 matching bases. The V gene's germline CDR1 is SQVTM and CDR2 ANQGSEA. V lost 1 base to trimming and J lost 0 bases, with 18 bases between them. This CDR3 spans 17 amino acids. The CDR3 bases are TGCAGCGTTGAAGGGGGGGAAAAGGCAGGGCACCAAGAGACCCAGTACTTC. Translating gives CSVEGGEKAGHQETQYF. Variable domain in full (rest from reference TRBV29-1 and TRBJ2-5): SAVISQKPSRDICQRGTSLTIQCQVDSQVTMMFWYRQQPGQSLTLIATANQGSEATYESGFVIDKFPISRPNLTFSTLTVSNMSPEDSSIYLCSVEGGEKAGHQETQYFGPGTRLLVL.

In its sample, this clone was seen once. The chain has TRBV7-9 and TRBJ2-3; D is unclear. Looked up from germline, CDR1 is SEHNR and CDR2 is FQNEAQ (reference sequence). Trimming pared 8 bases from V and 4 bases from J, leaving 7 bases between. This CDR3 is built from 11 residues. In nucleotides, the CDR3 is TGTGCCAGCGAGGAGTCAGATACGCAGTATTTT. Translated: CASEESDTQYF.

This sequence joins TRBV14 and TRBJ1-1; 9 bases fit TRBD1. The V segment lost 1 base and the J segment 7 bases; nucleotides outside the gene matches: 4. Germline loops: CDR1 SGHDN, CDR2 FVKESK. The CDR3 has 14 residues. The CDR3 DNA follows: TGTGCCAGCAGCCAAGGACAGGGGGGTCTTGAAGCTTTCTTT. It yields the protein CASSQGQGGLEAFF.

V gene TRBV19 combines with J gene TRBJ1-4, with D perhaps matching TRBD1 (6 bases). The germline CDR1 and CDR2 sequences are LNHDA and SQIVND (reference sequence). The V end was cut by 3 bases, the J end by 7 bases, with 12 bases between. There are 14 residues in the CDR3. The CDR3 DNA is TGTGCCAGTAGTATGGGGGCGCGAACTGAAAAACTGTTTTTT. Amino acid sequence: CASSMGARTEKLFF. The full variable domain, rest sourced from reference TRBV19 and TRBJ1-4, is DGGITQSPKYLFRKEGQNVTLSCEQNLNHDAMYWYRQDPGQGLRLIYYSQIVNDFQKGDIAEGYSVSREKKESFPLTVTSAQKNPTAFYLCASSMGARTEKLFFGSGTQLSVL.

V and J are TRBV4-1 and TRBJ1-6; D gene uncertain. V lost 1 base, J lost 0 bases, and 4 bases lay in between. Germline CDR1 MGHRA, CDR2 YSYEKL. This CDR3 contains 15 residues. CDR3 region: CASSQVSSYNSPLHF. For the CDR3, the DNA is TGCGCCAGCAGCCAAGTCAGCTCCTATAATTCACCCCTCCACTTT.

This chain uses TRBV7-2 with TRBJ2-5; maybe TRBD2 (7 bases). CDR3 length: 15 amino acids. The germline V and J ends were trimmed by 4 bases and 3 bases, with 15 bases remaining between them. Germline CDR1 reads SGHTA; CDR2 reads FQGNSA. The DNA of the CDR3 is TGTGCCAGCAGCTCCGGGGGGCGCCCCGAAGAGACCCAGTACTTC. It encodes CASSSGGRPEETQYF.

The V call is TRBV10-3, the J call TRBJ2-3; D may be TRBD1 (6 bases). Germline values: CDR1 ENHRY, CDR2 SYGVKD. V lost 6 bases, J lost 0 bases, and 10 bases lay in between. This CDR3 comprises 14 residues. The CDR3 DNA follows: TGTGCCATCAGACAGGGAATTAGCACAGATACGCAGTATTTT. It codes for CAIRQGISTDTQYF.

This sequence joins TRBV27 and TRBJ2-1, with a tentative D call TRBD2 (5 bases). This CDR3 region has 12 residues. Trimming removed 6 bases at V and 7 bases at J, with 10 bases between. Germline CDR1 and CDR2: MNHEY and SMNVEV (reference sequence). CDR3 sequence: CASSLSANEQFF. The CDR3 nucleotides are TGTGCCAGCAGCCTTAGCGCGAATGAGCAGTTCTTC.

The chain employs TRBV6-5 and TRBJ1-2; D might be TRBD1 (5 bases). Germline V gene sequence: CDR1 MNHEY, CDR2 SVGAGI. This CDR3 region has 14 residues. V lost 5 bases to trimming and J lost 8 bases, with 18 bases between them. The CDR3 DNA sequence: TGTGCCAGCAGTCGATTCGGGACGTCGGGAGGCTACACCTTC. It is translated as CASSRFGTSGGYTF.

V usage is TRBV2 and J usage is TRBJ1-5; D might be TRBD1 (6 bases). This CDR3 is 11 amino acids long. Germline loops: CDR1 SNHLY, CDR2 FYNNEI. The V and J ends lost 7 bases and 5 bases respectively, with 6 bases between them. This chain's CDR3 is CASKGDQPQHF. CDR3 nucleotides: TGTGCCAGCAAGGGGGATCAGCCCCAGCATTTT.

This clone was seen only once. This chain links TRBV29-1 with TRBJ1-2; D possibly corresponds to TRBD1 (6 bases). The V end was cut by 4 bases, the J end by 6 bases, with 9 bases between. In germline, CDR1 is SQVTM, CDR2 ANQGSEA. The CDR3 consists of 11 residues. The CDR3 DNA follows: TGCAGCGTTGTGGGGGCAGATGGCTACACCTTC. Its translation: CSVVGADGYTF.

This CDR3 is CASSQGHFGEKLFF. For the CDR3, the DNA is TGTGCCAGCAGCCAGGGACACTTTGGTGAAAAACTGTTTTTT. The gene calls are TRBV7-6 and TRBJ1-4, with D perhaps matching TRBD1 (6 bases). CDR3 length: 14 amino acids. Germline CDR1 reads SGHVS; CDR2 reads FNYEAQ. Trimming removed 5 bases from V and 7 bases from J, with 14 bases in between.

The chain uses TRBV7-2 and TRBJ1-2; TRBD1 aligns across 9 bases. Germline V lookup: CDR1 SGHTA, CDR2 FQGNSA. The V gene end was trimmed by 3 bases and the J gene end by 4 bases; junction bases not matched to a gene: 3. The CDR3 runs to 14 residues. The DNA of the CDR3 is TGTGCCAGCAGCTTTGGGGACAGGGCCTATGGCTACACCTTC. It is translated as CASSFGDRAYGYTF.